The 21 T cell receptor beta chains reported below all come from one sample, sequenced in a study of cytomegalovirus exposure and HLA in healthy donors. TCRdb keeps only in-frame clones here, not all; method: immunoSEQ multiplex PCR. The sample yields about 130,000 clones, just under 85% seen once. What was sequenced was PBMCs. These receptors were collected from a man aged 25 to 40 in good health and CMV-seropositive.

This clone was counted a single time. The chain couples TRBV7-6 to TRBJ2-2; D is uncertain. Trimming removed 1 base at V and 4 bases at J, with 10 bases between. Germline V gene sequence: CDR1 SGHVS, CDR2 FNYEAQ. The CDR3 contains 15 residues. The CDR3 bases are TGTGCCAGCAGCTTAGTAGGAGTTGGCACCGGGGAGCTGTTTTTT. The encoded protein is CASSLVGVGTGELFF. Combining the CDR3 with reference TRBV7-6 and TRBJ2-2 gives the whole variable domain GAGVSQSPRYKVTKRGQDVALRCDPISGHVSLYWYRQALGQGPEFLTYFNYEAQQDKSGLPNDRFSAERPEGSISTLTIQRTEQRDSAMYRCASSLVGVGTGELFFGEGSRLTVL.

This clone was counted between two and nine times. The CDR3 DNA reads as TGTGCCAGCAGCGTAGGGACAGGGGACTCCTACGAGCAGTACTTC. Translation: CASSVGTGDSYEQYF. The chain couples TRBV9 to TRBJ2-7, with TRBD1 matching over 9 bases. The length of the CDR3 is 15 residues. Germline V CDR1 and CDR2: SGDLS, YYNGEE. After removal of 0 bases from V and 0 bases from J, the junction contained 1 base not matched to a gene.

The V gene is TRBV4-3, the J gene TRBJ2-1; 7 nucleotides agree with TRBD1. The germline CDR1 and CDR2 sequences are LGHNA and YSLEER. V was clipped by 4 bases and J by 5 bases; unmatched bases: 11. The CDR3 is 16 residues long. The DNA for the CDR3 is TGCGCCAGCAGCCTTTGGACAGGAAGGATGGACAATGAGCAGTTCTTC. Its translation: CASSLWTGRMDNEQFF.

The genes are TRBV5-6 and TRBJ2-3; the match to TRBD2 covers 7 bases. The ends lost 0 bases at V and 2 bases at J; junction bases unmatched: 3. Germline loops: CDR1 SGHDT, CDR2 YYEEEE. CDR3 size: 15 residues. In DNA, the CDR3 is TGTGCCAGCAGCTTGGGGGAGGGCTTCACAGATACGCAGTATTTT. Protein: CASSLGEGFTDTQYF.

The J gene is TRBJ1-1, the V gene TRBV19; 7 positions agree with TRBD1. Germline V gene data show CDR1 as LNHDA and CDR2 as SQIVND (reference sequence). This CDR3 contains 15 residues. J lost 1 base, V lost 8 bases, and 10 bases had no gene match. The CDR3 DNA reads TGTGCCAGTCGGAATCTGGGACAGACGAACACTGAAGCTTTCTTT. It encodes CASRNLGQTNTEAFF.

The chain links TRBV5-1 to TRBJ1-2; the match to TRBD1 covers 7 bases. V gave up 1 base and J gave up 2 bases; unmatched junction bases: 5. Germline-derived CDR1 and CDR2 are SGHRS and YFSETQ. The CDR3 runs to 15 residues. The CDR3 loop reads CASSLTGTANYGYTF. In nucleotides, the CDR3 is TGCGCCAGCAGCTTGACTGGGACAGCGAACTATGGCTACACCTTC.

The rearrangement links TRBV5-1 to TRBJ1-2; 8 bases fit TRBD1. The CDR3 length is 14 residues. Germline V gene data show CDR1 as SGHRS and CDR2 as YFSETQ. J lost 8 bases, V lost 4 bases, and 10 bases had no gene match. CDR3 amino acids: CASSMTGDKDGYTF. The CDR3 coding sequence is TGCGCCAGCAGCATGACAGGGGATAAGGACGGCTACACCTTC.

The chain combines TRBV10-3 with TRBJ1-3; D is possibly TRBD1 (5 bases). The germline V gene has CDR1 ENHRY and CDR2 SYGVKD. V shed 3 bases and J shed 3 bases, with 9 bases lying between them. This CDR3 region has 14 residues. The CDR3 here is CAISDRTLGNTIYF. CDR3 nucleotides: TGTGCCATCAGTGACCGGACACTTGGAAACACCATATATTTT.

Here the CDR3 reads CASSVGGRGDSNEKLFF. The CDR3, as DNA: TGTGCCAGCAGCGTAGGCGGCAGGGGCGACTCTAATGAAAAACTGTTTTTT. The gene calls are TRBV9 and TRBJ1-4; D might be TRBD1 (6 bases). Per germline, CDR1 SGDLS and CDR2 YYNGEE. The CDR3 runs to 17 residues. V lost 0 bases and J 3 bases, leaving 15 bases between the germline ends.

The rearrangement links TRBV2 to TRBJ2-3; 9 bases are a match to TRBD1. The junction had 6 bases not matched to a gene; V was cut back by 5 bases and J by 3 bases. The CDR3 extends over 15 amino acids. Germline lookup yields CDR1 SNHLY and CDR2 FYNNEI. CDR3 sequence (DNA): TGTGCCAGCAGTCCCGGGACAGGGCAAACAGATACGCAGTATTTT. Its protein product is CASSPGTGQTDTQYF.

CDR3 sequence: CASSLAGREGFQYF. The CDR3 nucleotides read TGTGCCAGCAGCTTAGCGGGCAGGGAGGGTTTCCAGTACTTC. This chain connects TRBV11-2 to TRBJ2-5; TRBD2 matches 7 bases. Trimming removed 1 base from V and 10 bases from J; junction bases left unmatched: 9. Germline V gene lookup returns CDR1 SGHAT and CDR2 FQNNGV. CDR3 length: 14 amino acids.

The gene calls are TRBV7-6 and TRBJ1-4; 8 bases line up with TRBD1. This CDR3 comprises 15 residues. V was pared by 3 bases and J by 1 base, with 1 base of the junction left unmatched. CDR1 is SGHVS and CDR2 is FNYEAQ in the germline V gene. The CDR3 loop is CASSFDRGTNEKLFF. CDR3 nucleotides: TGTGCCAGCAGCTTCGACAGGGGAACTAATGAAAAACTGTTTTTT.

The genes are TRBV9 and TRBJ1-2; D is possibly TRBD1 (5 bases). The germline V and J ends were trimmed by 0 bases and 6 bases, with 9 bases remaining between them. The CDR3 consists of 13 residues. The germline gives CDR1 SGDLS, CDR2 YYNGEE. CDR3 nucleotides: TGTGCCAGCAGCGTAGACAGGTTCAATGGCTACACCTTC. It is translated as CASSVDRFNGYTF.

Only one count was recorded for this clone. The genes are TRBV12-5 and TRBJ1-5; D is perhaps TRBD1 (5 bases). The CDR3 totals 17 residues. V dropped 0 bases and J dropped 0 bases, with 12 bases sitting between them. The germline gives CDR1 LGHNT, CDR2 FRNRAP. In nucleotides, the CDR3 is TGTGCTAGTGGTTTGGTACCCGACAGAGTTAGCAATCAGCCCCAGCATTTT. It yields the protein CASGLVPDRVSNQPQHF.

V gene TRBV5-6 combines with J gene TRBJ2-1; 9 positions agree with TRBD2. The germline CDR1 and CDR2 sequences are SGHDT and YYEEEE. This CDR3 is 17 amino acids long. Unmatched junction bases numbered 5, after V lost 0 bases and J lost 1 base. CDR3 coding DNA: TGTGCCAGCAGCTTGGGGATTAGCGGGAGTTCCTACAATGAGCAGTTCTTC. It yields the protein CASSLGISGSSYNEQFF.

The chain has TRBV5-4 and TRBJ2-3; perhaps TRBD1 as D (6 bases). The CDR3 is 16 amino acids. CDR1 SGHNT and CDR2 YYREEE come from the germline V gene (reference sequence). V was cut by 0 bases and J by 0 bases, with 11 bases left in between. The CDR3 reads CASSLVGRGSTDTQYF. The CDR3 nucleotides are TGTGCCAGCAGCTTGGTAGGCAGGGGAAGCACAGATACGCAGTATTTT.

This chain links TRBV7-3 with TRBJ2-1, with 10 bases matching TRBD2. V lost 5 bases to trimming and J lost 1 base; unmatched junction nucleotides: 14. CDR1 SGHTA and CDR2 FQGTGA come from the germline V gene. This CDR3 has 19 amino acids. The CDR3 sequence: CASSPGPSSGRWSYNEQFF. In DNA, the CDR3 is TGTGCCAGCAGCCCCGGCCCTTCTAGCGGGAGATGGTCCTACAATGAGCAGTTCTTC.

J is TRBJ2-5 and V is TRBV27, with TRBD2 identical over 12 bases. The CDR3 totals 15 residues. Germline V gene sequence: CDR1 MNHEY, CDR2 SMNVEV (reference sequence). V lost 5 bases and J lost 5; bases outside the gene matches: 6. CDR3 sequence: CASSILAGGMETQYF. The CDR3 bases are TGTGCCAGCAGTATACTAGCGGGAGGCATGGAGACCCAGTACTTC.

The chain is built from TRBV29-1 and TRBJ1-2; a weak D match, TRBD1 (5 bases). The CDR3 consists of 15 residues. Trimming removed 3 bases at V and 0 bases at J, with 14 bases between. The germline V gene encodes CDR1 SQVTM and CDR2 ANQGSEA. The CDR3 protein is CSVDGGRAANYGYTF. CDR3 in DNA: TGCAGCGTTGACGGCGGCAGGGCAGCTAACTATGGCTACACCTTC.

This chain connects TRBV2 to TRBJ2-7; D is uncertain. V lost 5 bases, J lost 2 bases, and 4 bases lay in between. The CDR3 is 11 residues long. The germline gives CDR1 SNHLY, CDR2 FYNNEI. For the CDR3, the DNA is TGTGCCAGCAGTCTAGCCTACGAGCAGTACTTC. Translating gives CASSLAYEQYF.

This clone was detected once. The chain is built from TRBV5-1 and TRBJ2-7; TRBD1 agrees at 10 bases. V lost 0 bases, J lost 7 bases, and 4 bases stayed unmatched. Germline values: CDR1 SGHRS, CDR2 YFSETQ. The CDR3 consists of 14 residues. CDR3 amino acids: CASSLGQGAEEQYF. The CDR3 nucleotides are TGCGCCAGCAGCTTGGGACAGGGGGCCGAAGAGCAGTACTTC.